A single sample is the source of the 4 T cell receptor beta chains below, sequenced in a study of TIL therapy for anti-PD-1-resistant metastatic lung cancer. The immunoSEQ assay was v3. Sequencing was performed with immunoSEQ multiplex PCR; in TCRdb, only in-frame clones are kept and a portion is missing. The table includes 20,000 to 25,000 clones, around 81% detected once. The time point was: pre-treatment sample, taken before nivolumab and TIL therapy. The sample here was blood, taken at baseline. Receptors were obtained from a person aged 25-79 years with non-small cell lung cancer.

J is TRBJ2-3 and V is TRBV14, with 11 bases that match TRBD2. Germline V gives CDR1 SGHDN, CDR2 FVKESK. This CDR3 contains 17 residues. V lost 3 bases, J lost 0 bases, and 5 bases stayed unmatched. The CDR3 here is CASSQATSGGSTDTQYF. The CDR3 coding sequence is TGTGCCAGCAGCCAGGCCACTAGCGGGGGTAGCACAGATACGCAGTATTTT. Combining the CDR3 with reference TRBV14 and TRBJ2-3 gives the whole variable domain EAGVTQFPSHSVIEKGQTVTLRCDPISGHDNLYWYRRVMGKEIKFLLHFVKESKQDESGMPNNRFLAERTGGTYSTLKVQPAELEDSGVYFCASSQATSGGSTDTQYFGPGTRLTVL.

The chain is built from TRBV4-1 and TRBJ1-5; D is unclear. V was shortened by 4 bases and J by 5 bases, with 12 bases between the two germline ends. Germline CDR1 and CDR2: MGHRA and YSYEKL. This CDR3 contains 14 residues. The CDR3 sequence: CASSRLNGDQPQHF. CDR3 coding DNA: TGCGCCAGCAGCCGACTTAACGGGGATCAGCCCCAGCATTTT.

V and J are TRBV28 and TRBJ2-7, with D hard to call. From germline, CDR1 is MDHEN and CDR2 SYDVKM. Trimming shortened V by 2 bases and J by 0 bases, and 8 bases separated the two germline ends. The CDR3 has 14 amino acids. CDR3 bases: TGTGCCAGCAGTTTACCCAATTACTCCTACGAGCAGTACTTC. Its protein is CASSLPNYSYEQYF. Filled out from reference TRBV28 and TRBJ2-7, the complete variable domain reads DVKVTQSSRYLVKRTGEKVFLECVQDMDHENMFWYRQDPGLGLRLIYFSYDVKMKEKGDIPEGYSVSREKKERFSLILESASTNQTSMYLCASSLPNYSYEQYFGPGTRLTVT.

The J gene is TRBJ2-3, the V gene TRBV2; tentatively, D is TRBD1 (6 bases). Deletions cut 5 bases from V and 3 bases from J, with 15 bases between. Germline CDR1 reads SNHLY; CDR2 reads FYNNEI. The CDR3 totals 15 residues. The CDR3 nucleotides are TGTGCCAGCAGTCTTGGGTCACAGGGTACAGATACGCAGTATTTT. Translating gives CASSLGSQGTDTQYF.